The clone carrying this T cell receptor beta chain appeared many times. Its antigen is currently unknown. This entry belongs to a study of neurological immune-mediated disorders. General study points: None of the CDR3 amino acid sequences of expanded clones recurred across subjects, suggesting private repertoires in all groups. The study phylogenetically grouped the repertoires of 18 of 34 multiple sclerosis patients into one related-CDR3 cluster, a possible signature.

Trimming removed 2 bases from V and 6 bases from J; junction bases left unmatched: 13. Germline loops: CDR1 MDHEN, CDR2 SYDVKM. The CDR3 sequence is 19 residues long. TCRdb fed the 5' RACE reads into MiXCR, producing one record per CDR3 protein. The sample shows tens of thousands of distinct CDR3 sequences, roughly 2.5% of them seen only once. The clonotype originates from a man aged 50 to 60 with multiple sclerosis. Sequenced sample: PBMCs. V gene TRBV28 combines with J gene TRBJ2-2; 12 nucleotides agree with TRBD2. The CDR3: CASSLPLLSSGGAAGELFF. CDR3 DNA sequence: TGTGCCAGCAGTTTACCACTCCTCTCTAGCGGGGGGGCCGCCGGGGAGCTGTTTTTT.